This TCR beta chain is drawn from a study of glioma-infiltrating T cells. TCR alpha and beta CDR3 regions were amplified from RNA using iRepertoire nested multiplex PCR. From the multiplex PCR reads, TCRdb called clonotypes with MiXCR, one entry per CDR3 protein. The sample has approximately 130,000 distinct CDR3 sequences; around 25% are singletons. V lost 2 bases and J 0 bases, leaving 9 bases between the germline ends. Germline V gene data show CDR1 as SGHRS and CDR2 as YFSETQ. CDR3 length: 15 amino acids. This chain uses TRBV5-1 with TRBJ2-1, with D possibly being TRBD1 or TRBD2 (6 bases each). Sample: glioma tissue, nonneoplastic brain tissue, or PBMCs (not recorded which). This TCR came from a human donor with low-grade glioma or glioblastoma, undergoing nonglioma brain surgery, or in good health (not recorded which). CDR3 residues: CASSLGGLSYNEQFF. The CDR3 bases are TGCGCCAGCAGCTTAGGGGGACTCTCCTACAATGAGCAGTTCTTC.